This is a list of T cell receptor beta chains from one sample in a study of blood T cell repertoires in COVID-19. Sequencing was performed with immunoSEQ multiplex PCR; in TCRdb, only in-frame clones are kept and a portion is missing. This sample yields about 62,000 clones, of which roughly 92% are seen a single time; 5.5% to 6.5% belongs to the top ten. Sequencing was done on a sample of peripheral blood. The receptors were sampled from a human donor in a cohort sampled during active COVID-19. Both conserved end residues are part of each CDR3. A D gene is named only where the DNA matches it firmly. Clone sizes are given selectively: once, few, many, or a class where the clone is expanded.

V gene: TRBV11-2; clone size: -; J gene: TRBJ1-2; D gene: TRBD1; CDR3 protein: CASSGRQGLGYYGYTF; CDR3 DNA: TGTGCCAGCAGCGGAAGACAGGGGCTGGGGTACTATGGCTACACCTTC
V gene: TRBV4-1; clone size: -; J gene: TRBJ2-3; D gene: -; CDR3 protein: CASSQERRSTDTQYF; CDR3 DNA: TGCGCCAGCAGCCAAGAGAGGCGGTCCACAGATACGCAGTATTTT
V gene: TRBV7-9; clone size: -; J gene: TRBJ2-6; D gene: TRBD2; CDR3 protein: CASRGTSGRAFGANVLTF; CDR3 DNA: TGTGCCAGCAGGGGGACTAGCGGGAGGGCCTTCGGGGCCAACGTCCTGACTTTC
V gene: TRBV28; clone size: -; J gene: TRBJ1-1; D gene: TRBD1; CDR3 protein: CASSWGGTGATEAFF; CDR3 DNA: TGTGCCAGCAGTTGGGGAGGGACAGGGGCGACTGAAGCTTTCTTT
V gene: TRBV30; clone size: -; J gene: TRBJ1-5; D gene: -; CDR3 protein: CAWSGAGGQPQHF; CDR3 DNA: TGTGCCTGGAGTGGCGCTGGGGGGCAGCCCCAGCATTTT
V gene: TRBV7-9; clone size: -; J gene: TRBJ1-5; D gene: -; CDR3 protein: CASSTDQLGGNQPQHF; CDR3 DNA: TGTGCCAGCAGCACCGACCAGCTCGGGGGCAATCAGCCCCAGCATTTT
V gene: TRBV7-8; clone size: -; J gene: TRBJ1-1; D gene: -; CDR3 protein: CASSLNPGNTEAFF; CDR3 DNA: TGTGCCAGCAGCTTAAATCCAGGGAACACTGAAGCTTTCTTT
V gene: TRBV27; clone size: once; J gene: TRBJ1-4; D gene: TRBD1; CDR3 protein: CASSPLPTGAEKLFF; CDR3 DNA: TGTGCCAGCAGTCCTCTCCCGACAGGGGCTGAAAAACTGTTTTTT
V gene: TRBV5-4; clone size: -; J gene: TRBJ2-3; D gene: -; CDR3 protein: CASSLAPKAGDTQYF; CDR3 DNA: TGTGCCAGCAGCTTAGCACCTAAGGCGGGAGATACGCAGTATTTT
V gene: TRBV15; clone size: once; J gene: TRBJ1-2; D gene: -; CDR3 protein: CATSRDIGGNSGYTF; CDR3 DNA: TGTGCCACCAGCAGAGATATTGGGGGGAATTCTGGCTACACCTTC
V gene: TRBV4-3; clone size: -; J gene: TRBJ2-1; D gene: TRBD2; CDR3 protein: CASSQDPPAGDAEQFF; CDR3 DNA: TGCGCCAGCAGCCAAGATCCCCCAGCGGGAGACGCTGAGCAGTTCTTC
V gene: TRBV6-5; clone size: -; J gene: TRBJ1-1; D gene: TRBD1; CDR3 protein: CASSHMTGATEAFF; CDR3 DNA: TGTGCCAGCAGTCACATGACAGGGGCCACTGAAGCTTTCTTT
V gene: TRBV29-1; clone size: few; J gene: TRBJ2-1; D gene: -; CDR3 protein: CSVGGHSNEQFF; CDR3 DNA: TGCAGCGTTGGTGGGCATAGCAATGAGCAGTTCTTC
V gene: TRBV6-6; clone size: -; J gene: TRBJ2-7; D gene: -; CDR3 protein: CASSSIGREQYF; CDR3 DNA: TGTGCCAGCAGTTCAATAGGGAGGGAGCAGTACTTC
V gene: TRBV28; clone size: -; J gene: TRBJ2-6; D gene: -; CDR3 protein: CASSLGGPNVLTF; CDR3 DNA: TGTGCCAGCAGTCTCGGGGGGCCCAACGTCCTGACTTTC
V gene: TRBV12-3/TRBV12-4; clone size: -; J gene: TRBJ2-7; D gene: TRBD1; CDR3 protein: CASRSTGGHEQYF; CDR3 DNA: TGTGCCAGCAGGTCGACAGGGGGCCACGAGCAGTACTTC
V gene: TRBV9; clone size: once; J gene: TRBJ2-7; D gene: TRBD2; CDR3 protein: CASSPGLAGVGEQYF; CDR3 DNA: TGTGCCAGCAGCCCCGGACTAGCGGGAGTCGGCGAGCAGTACTTC
V gene: TRBV18; clone size: -; J gene: TRBJ2-7; D gene: -; CDR3 protein: CASSPLGRGHEQYF; CDR3 DNA: TGTGCCAGCTCACCTCTCGGGAGAGGCCACGAGCAGTACTTC
V gene: TRBV5-1; clone size: -; J gene: TRBJ2-3; D gene: -; CDR3 protein: CASSLDGRGVPDTQYF; CDR3 DNA: TGCGCCAGCAGCTTGGACGGGAGAGGGGTGCCAGATACGCAGTATTTT
V gene: TRBV6-6; clone size: few; J gene: TRBJ1-1; D gene: -; CDR3 protein: CASSYFQGSRGTEAFF; CDR3 DNA: TGTGCCAGCAGTTACTTCCAGGGATCTAGGGGCACTGAAGCTTTCTTT
V gene: TRBV6-2/TRBV6-3; clone size: -; J gene: TRBJ2-1; D gene: -; CDR3 protein: CASSPLVPEQFF; CDR3 DNA: TGTGCCAGCAGCCCACTAGTACCTGAGCAGTTCTTC
V gene: TRBV4-2; clone size: few; J gene: TRBJ1-5; D gene: -; CDR3 protein: CASSLAGQINQPQHF; CDR3 DNA: TGTGCCAGCAGCCTAGCCGGACAGATCAATCAGCCCCAGCATTTT
V gene: TRBV7-2; clone size: -; J gene: TRBJ2-3; D gene: -; CDR3 protein: CASSLALLGTDTQYF; CDR3 DNA: TGTGCCAGCAGCTTAGCCCTCCTAGGCACAGATACGCAGTATTTT
V gene: TRBV6-5; clone size: -; J gene: TRBJ1-6; D gene: -; CDR3 protein: CASSPTGPYNSPLHF; CDR3 DNA: TGTGCCAGCAGTCCGACAGGCCCCTATAATTCACCCCTCCACTTT
V gene: TRBV4-1; clone size: -; J gene: TRBJ2-1; D gene: TRBD2; CDR3 protein: CASSQAGGGGGFYNEQFF; CDR3 DNA: TGCGCCAGCAGCCAAGCCGGGGGGGGCGGCGGATTCTACAATGAGCAGTTCTTC
V gene: TRBV7-2; clone size: few; J gene: TRBJ1-5; D gene: -; CDR3 protein: CASSLWGGQPQHF; CDR3 DNA: TGTGCCAGCAGCTTATGGGGGGGGCAGCCCCAGCATTTT
V gene: TRBV28; clone size: -; J gene: TRBJ1-5; D gene: -; CDR3 protein: CASSLTGSWSNQPQHF; CDR3 DNA: TGTGCCAGCAGCCTAACAGGCTCTTGGAGCAATCAGCCCCAGCATTTT
V gene: TRBV18; clone size: -; J gene: TRBJ2-1; D gene: -; CDR3 protein: CASSPRQLSNEQFF; CDR3 DNA: TGTGCCAGCTCACCACGACAGTTATCCAATGAGCAGTTCTTC
V gene: TRBV19; clone size: -; J gene: TRBJ2-1; D gene: TRBD2; CDR3 protein: CASSTSGGEQFF; CDR3 DNA: TGTGCCAGTAGTACTAGCGGGGGCGAGCAGTTCTTC
V gene: TRBV7-3; clone size: -; J gene: TRBJ2-1; D gene: TRBD2; CDR3 protein: CASSLLAGEYNEQFF; CDR3 DNA: TGTGCCAGCAGCTTATTAGCGGGAGAGTACAATGAGCAGTTCTTC
V gene: TRBV27; clone size: -; J gene: TRBJ1-5; D gene: TRBD1; CDR3 protein: CASSPDRRYNQPQHF; CDR3 DNA: TGTGCCAGCAGTCCGGACAGGCGCTACAATCAGCCCCAGCATTTT
V gene: TRBV20-1; clone size: -; J gene: TRBJ1-4; D gene: -; CDR3 protein: CSASRGATNEKLFF; CDR3 DNA: TGCAGTGCTAGTAGGGGTGCAACTAATGAAAAACTGTTTTTT
V gene: TRBV7-9; clone size: -; J gene: TRBJ2-2; D gene: TRBD1; CDR3 protein: CASSLGATGVNTGELFF; CDR3 DNA: TGTGCCAGCAGCTTAGGAGCGACAGGGGTGAACACCGGGGAGCTGTTTTTT
V gene: TRBV5-1; clone size: -; J gene: TRBJ2-1; D gene: TRBD2; CDR3 protein: CASSLRSTSGYDEQFF; CDR3 DNA: TGCGCCAGCAGCTTAAGGTCGACTAGCGGATACGATGAGCAGTTCTTC
V gene: TRBV9; clone size: -; J gene: TRBJ2-5; D gene: TRBD1; CDR3 protein: CASSVWDSQETQYF; CDR3 DNA: TGTGCCAGCAGCGTTTGGGACAGCCAAGAGACCCAGTACTTC
V gene: TRBV3-1/TRBV3-2; clone size: few; J gene: TRBJ2-3; D gene: TRBD2; CDR3 protein: CASSQGIGTSGDKDTQYF; CDR3 DNA: TGTGCCAGCAGCCAGGGGATAGGGACTAGCGGGGACAAAGATACGCAGTATTTT
V gene: TRBV9; clone size: -; J gene: TRBJ2-2; D gene: -; CDR3 protein: CASSIRGGGDVGELFF; CDR3 DNA: TGTGCCAGCAGCATTAGGGGAGGGGGTGATGTCGGGGAGCTGTTTTTT